These 18 T cell receptor beta chains came from one sample sequenced in a study of radiotherapy plus CTLA-4 blockade in lung cancer. Only in-frame clones appear in the TCRdb table, and some are missing; sequencing was by immunoSEQ multiplex PCR. The data contain approximately 47,000 clones, roughly 80% of them seen just once; the ten biggest clones take up approximately 3.3%. The sequences come from peripheral blood, collected from a patient treated with radiotherapy plus ipilimumab. These receptors all stem from a human donor with non-small cell lung cancer who had stable disease on radiotherapy plus ipilimumab.

The rearrangement uses TRBV5-4 and TRBJ2-1; 8 nucleotides line up with TRBD2. CDR1 SGHNT and CDR2 YYREEE come from the germline V gene (reference sequence). Germline trimming cut 5 bases from V and 0 bases from J; bases unmatched to any gene: 4. The CDR3 is 15 residues long. As DNA, the CDR3 is TGTGCCAGCAGTTCCGGGACTAGCTCCTACAATGAGCAGTTCTTC. Encoded protein: CASSSGTSSYNEQFF.

Notes on this clone: At the DNA level, this CDR3 is encoded by other sequences in the same sample as well. This chain uses TRBV5-1 with TRBJ2-1; 8 bases line up with TRBD2. With V trimmed by 0 bases and J by 3 bases, 5 bases remained unmatched. The CDR3 totals 16 residues. Germline loops: CDR1 SGHRS, CDR2 YFSETQ. The CDR3 sequence: CASSLEAGVFYNEQFF. The DNA of the CDR3 is TGCGCCAGCAGCTTGGAAGCGGGGGTCTTCTACAATGAGCAGTTCTTC.

The rearrangement joins TRBV4-3 to TRBJ2-7, with D possibly TRBD2 on 5 matching bases. V was trimmed by 4 bases and J by 0 bases, leaving 13 bases between them. The CDR3 runs 15 residues. Germline V gene lookup returns CDR1 LGHNA and CDR2 YSLEER. CDR3 nucleotide sequence: TGCGCCAGCAGCCTCTCCGGCGGGCCCTCCTACGAGCAGTACTTC. Translated: CASSLSGGPSYEQYF.

This clone was seen once. The V gene is TRBV19, the J gene TRBJ2-1; D not resolved. Trimming stripped 4 bases from V and 10 bases from J, with 11 bases between. The CDR3 loop spans 12 amino acids. Per the germline V gene, CDR1 is LNHDA and CDR2 is SQIVND (reference sequence). The CDR3, as DNA: TGTGCCAGTAGTACAAGAGGCCGCGAGCAGTTCTTC. This encodes CASSTRGREQFF.

The J gene is TRBJ2-7, the V gene TRBV28, with D perhaps matching TRBD2 (5 bases). V lost 6 bases to trimming and J lost 6 bases, with 18 bases between them. CDR3 length: 14 amino acids. The germline V gene encodes CDR1 MDHEN and CDR2 SYDVKM. The CDR3 DNA reads TGTGCCAGCAGGAGGAGCGGCCAGCTTGGCGAGCAGTACTTC. This translates into CASRRSGQLGEQYF.

This chain joins TRBV13 and TRBJ2-7; 10 positions match TRBD1. Germline lookup yields CDR1 PRHDT and CDR2 FYEKMQ (reference sequence). CDR3 length: 15 amino acids. J lost 1 base, V lost 5 bases, and 5 bases had no gene match. This CDR3 is CASSDRGRGSYEQYF. DNA of the CDR3: TGTGCCAGCAGCGACAGGGGGCGCGGGTCCTACGAGCAGTACTTC.

The V and J genes are TRBV28 and TRBJ1-5, with 7 bases fitting TRBD1. Germline CDR1 and CDR2: MDHEN and SYDVKM. With V trimmed by 5 bases and J by 1 base, 11 bases remained unmatched. The CDR3 covers 17 residues. The CDR3: CASSLLTGDGSNQPQHF. In DNA, the CDR3 is TGTGCCAGCAGTCTACTTACAGGGGATGGGAGCAATCAGCCCCAGCATTTT.

For the CDR3, the DNA is TGTGCCAGCAGCGAGAGCAGGGGTACTCAGCCCCAGCATTTT. It encodes CASSESRGTQPQHF. This rearrangement joins TRBV28 to TRBJ1-5, with TRBD1 as a possible D gene (6 bases). CDR3 size: 14 residues. Per germline, CDR1 MDHEN and CDR2 SYDVKM. The V gene lost 6 bases and the J gene lost 6 bases, with 15 bases spanning the gap.

The table lists this clone with a count of one. The chain carries TRBV6-5 and TRBJ2-1, with D perhaps matching TRBD1 (5 bases). This CDR3 is 15 amino acids long. The V gene lost 5 bases and the J gene lost 0 bases, with 11 bases spanning the gap. CDR1 is MNHEY, CDR2 SVGAGI, per germline. The CDR3 spells CASSPDSGSYNEQFF. CDR3 nucleotide sequence: TGTGCCAGCAGTCCAGACAGTGGCTCCTACAATGAGCAGTTCTTC.

In its sample, this clone was seen a few times. The chain uses TRBV9 and TRBJ2-3; 9 bases are shared with TRBD1. The V and J ends lost 0 bases and 5 bases, in that order; junction bases with no gene match: 4. This CDR3 is 15 amino acids long. Germline V gene sequence: CDR1 SGDLS, CDR2 YYNGEE. The CDR3 DNA reads TGTGCCAGCAGCGTAGCGGGACAGGGCCGAGATACGCAGTATTTT. Translated: CASSVAGQGRDTQYF. The full variable domain, rest sourced from reference TRBV9 and TRBJ2-3, is DSGVTQTPKHLITATGQRVTLRCSPRSGDLSVYWYQQSLDQGLQFLIQYYNGEERAKGNILERFSAQQFPDLHSELNLSSLELGDSALYFCASSVAGQGRDTQYFGPGTRLTVL.

J is TRBJ2-1 and V is TRBV7-2, with D tentatively TRBD1 (6 bases). Germline CDR1 is SGHTA and CDR2 is FQGNSA. Trimming pared 3 bases from V and 0 bases from J, leaving 12 bases between. The CDR3 loop spans 16 amino acids. The CDR3 is CASSLSGDLSYNEQFF. CDR3 in DNA: TGTGCCAGCAGCTTGTCAGGGGATCTCTCCTACAATGAGCAGTTCTTC.

This rearrangement joins TRBV27 to TRBJ2-7; TRBD2 agrees at 11 bases. The CDR3 is made up of 13 amino acids. Germline lookup yields CDR1 MNHEY and CDR2 SMNVEV (reference sequence). V gave up 0 bases and J gave up 8 bases; unmatched junction bases: 0. The CDR3 sequence is CASSLSTSGKQYF. The CDR3 coding sequence is TGTGCCAGCAGTTTATCGACTAGCGGGAAGCAGTACTTC.

The V gene is TRBV14, the J gene TRBJ2-5, with 14 positions matching TRBD2. The CDR3 length is 16 residues. From germline, CDR1 is SGHDN and CDR2 FVKESK. J was trimmed by 5 bases and V by 4 bases; bases with no gene match: 6. DNA of the CDR3: TGTGCCAGCAGCCCCGGGACTAGCGGGAGTTTTGAGACCCAGTACTTC. Residues: CASSPGTSGSFETQYF.

V gene TRBV10-3 combines with J gene TRBJ2-7; 12 nucleotides match TRBD2. The V gene end was trimmed by 2 bases and the J gene end by 1 base; junction bases not matched to a gene: 6. The CDR3 is 17 amino acids. Germline V lookup: CDR1 ENHRY, CDR2 SYGVKD. The CDR3 region has the DNA TGTGCCATCAGTGAGCCGCCGGGACTAGCGGGTTCCTACGAGCAGTACTTC. Translated, it gives CAISEPPGLAGSYEQYF.

As to this clone: Other DNA sequences in the sample encode the same CDR3. The chain is built from TRBV7-2 and TRBJ2-1; D remains ambiguous. Germline V gene sequence: CDR1 SGHTA, CDR2 FQGNSA. The CDR3 length is 15 residues. The V end lost 5 bases, the J end lost 0 bases, and 11 bases lay between the germline ends. The CDR3 nucleotides are TGTGCCAGCAGCCCTTCTCGGGTCTCCTACAATGAGCAGTTCTTC. It codes for CASSPSRVSYNEQFF.

This chain links TRBV4-1 with TRBJ2-1; 8 bases fit TRBD2. The CDR3 loop spans 16 amino acids. Trimming removed 0 bases from V and 8 bases from J; junction bases left unmatched: 9. In germline, CDR1 is MGHRA, CDR2 YSYEKL. The CDR3 loop reads CASSQERLAGVDEQFF. The CDR3 DNA follows: TGCGCCAGCAGCCAAGAGAGGCTAGCGGGTGTTGATGAGCAGTTCTTC.

J is TRBJ2-4 and V is TRBV29-1, with a tentative D call TRBD1 (6 bases). V gave up 6 bases and J gave up 8 bases, with 11 bases separating them. The germline CDR1 and CDR2 sequences are SQVTM and ANQGSEA. The CDR3 runs to 11 residues. The DNA of the CDR3 is TGCAGCGTGGACAGTGGAGACATTCAGTACTTC. It yields the protein CSVDSGDIQYF.

The chain links TRBV5-4 to TRBJ2-1; 7 bases match TRBD2. V gave up 2 bases and J gave up 6 bases; unmatched junction bases: 8. The CDR3 has 15 amino acids. Germline assignment: CDR1 SGHNT and CDR2 YYREEE (reference sequence). CDR3 amino acids: CASSLPGLLPNEQFF. The CDR3 DNA sequence: TGTGCCAGCAGCTTACCGGGACTACTTCCCAATGAGCAGTTCTTC. The complete variable domain, with remaining parts taken from reference TRBV5-4 and TRBJ2-1, reads ETGVTQSPTHLIKTRGQQVTLRCSSQSGHNTVSWYQQALGQGPQFIFQYYREEENGRGNFPPRFSGLQFPNYSSELNVNALELDDSALYLCASSLPGLLPNEQFFGPGTRLTVL.